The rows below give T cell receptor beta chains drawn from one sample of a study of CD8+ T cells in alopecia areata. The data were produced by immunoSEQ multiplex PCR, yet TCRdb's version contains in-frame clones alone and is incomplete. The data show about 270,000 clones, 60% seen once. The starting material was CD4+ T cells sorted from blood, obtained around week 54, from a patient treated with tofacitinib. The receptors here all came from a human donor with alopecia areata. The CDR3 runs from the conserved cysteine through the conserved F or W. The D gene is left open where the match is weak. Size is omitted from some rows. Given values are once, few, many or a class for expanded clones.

cdr3_aa: CASTLQLAVPSYTF
cdr3_nt: TGTGCCAGCACCCTACAATTGGCGGTGCCAAGCTACACCTTC
clone_size: .
v_call: TRBV11-2
d_call: .
j_call: TRBJ1-2

cdr3_aa: CASSLRRGDEQYF
cdr3_nt: TGTGCCAGCAGCTTAAGGCGCGGGGACGAGCAGTACTTC
clone_size: .
v_call: TRBV7-2
d_call: .
j_call: TRBJ2-7

cdr3_aa: CASSPRGGAGANVLTF
cdr3_nt: TGTGCCAGCTCACCCCGCGGGGGGGCCGGGGCCAACGTCCTGACTTTC
clone_size: .
v_call: TRBV18
d_call: TRBD2
j_call: TRBJ2-6

cdr3_aa: CASSPAGQPGGYTF
cdr3_nt: TGTGCCAGCAGCCCCGCGGGGCAGCCGGGTGGCTACACCTTC
clone_size: .
v_call: TRBV14
d_call: .
j_call: TRBJ1-2

cdr3_aa: CASSPRTGKNTGELFF
cdr3_nt: TGTGCCAGCAGCCCCCGGACAGGGAAGAACACCGGGGAGCTGTTTTTT
clone_size: .
v_call: TRBV9
d_call: TRBD1
j_call: TRBJ2-2

cdr3_aa: CAWGGTAKYEQYF
cdr3_nt: TGTGCCTGGGGCGGGACAGCCAAGTACGAGCAGTACTTC
clone_size: .
v_call: TRBV30
d_call: .
j_call: TRBJ2-7

cdr3_aa: CSVDAGYEQFF
cdr3_nt: TGCAGCGTTGACGCAGGGTATGAGCAGTTCTTC
clone_size: .
v_call: TRBV29-1
d_call: .
j_call: TRBJ2-1

cdr3_aa: CAWSAGAQETQYF
cdr3_nt: TGTGCCTGGAGTGCGGGGGCCCAAGAGACCCAGTACTTC
clone_size: few
v_call: TRBV30
d_call: .
j_call: TRBJ2-5

cdr3_aa: CASSATDNEKLFF
cdr3_nt: TGTGCCAGCAGCGCGACAGATAATGAAAAACTGTTTTTT
clone_size: .
v_call: TRBV9
d_call: .
j_call: TRBJ1-4

cdr3_aa: CASSVGLSGGDEETQYF
cdr3_nt: TGTGCCAGCAGCGTAGGTCTCAGCGGGGGAGACGAAGAGACCCAGTACTTC
clone_size: .
v_call: TRBV9
d_call: TRBD2
j_call: TRBJ2-5

cdr3_aa: CASSLETGANSPLHF
cdr3_nt: TGCGCCAGCAGCTTGGAAACAGGGGCTAATTCACCCCTCCACTTT
clone_size: .
v_call: TRBV5-1
d_call: TRBD1
j_call: TRBJ1-6

cdr3_aa: CASSDVVRAQHF
cdr3_nt: TGTGCCAGCAGTGACGTGGTGAGGGCCCAGCATTTT
clone_size: .
v_call: TRBV6-5
d_call: .
j_call: TRBJ1-5

cdr3_aa: CASSSLGYNEQFF
cdr3_nt: TGCGCCAGCTCCTCTTTGGGGTACAATGAGCAGTTCTTC
clone_size: .
v_call: TRBV5-1
d_call: .
j_call: TRBJ2-1

cdr3_aa: CASSLPGGNNQPQHF
cdr3_nt: TGTGCCAGCAGCTTACCAGGGGGTAACAATCAGCCCCAGCATTTT
clone_size: few
v_call: TRBV7-9
d_call: TRBD1
j_call: TRBJ1-5

cdr3_aa: CASSLEFGGGLAPYNEQFF
cdr3_nt: TGTGCCAGCAGCTTAGAATTCGGCGGGGGGTTGGCCCCCTACAATGAGCAGTTCTTC
clone_size: .
v_call: TRBV11-2
d_call: TRBD2
j_call: TRBJ2-1

cdr3_aa: CASSPGQGGSPLHF
cdr3_nt: TGTGCCAGCAGCCCGGGACAGGGAGGTTCACCCCTCCACTTT
clone_size: .
v_call: TRBV9
d_call: TRBD1
j_call: TRBJ1-6

cdr3_aa: CAWSVRRGTEAFF
cdr3_nt: TGTGCCTGGAGTGTACGCCGAGGAACTGAAGCTTTCTTT
clone_size: .
v_call: TRBV30
d_call: .
j_call: TRBJ1-1

cdr3_aa: CASSEWLQETQYF
cdr3_nt: TGTGCCAGCAGTGAATGGCTTCAAGAGACCCAGTACTTC
clone_size: .
v_call: TRBV25-1
d_call: .
j_call: TRBJ2-5